The sequence of this T cell receptor (beta chain) was determined in a study of blood T cell repertoires in COVID-19. On the study more broadly: PBMCs, B-cell-depleted T cells, or T cells were the source of the cDNA or gDNA that made up the material.

The V gene's germline CDR1 is LGHDT and CDR2 YNNKEL (reference sequence). CDR3 length equals 15 residues. V was pared by 4 bases and J by 4 bases, with 4 bases of the junction left unmatched. Sequenced by immunoSEQ multiplex PCR; TCRdb stores in-frame clones only, minus some. Of about 120,000 clones in the sample, about 92% were seen once. The chain employs TRBV3-1 (or the pseudogene TRBV3-2) and TRBJ1-2; 12 nucleotides align to TRBD1. The clonotype comes from a man in his fifties or sixties with active COVID-19. The sample taken for sequencing was peripheral blood. The CDR3 bases are TGTGCCAGCAGCCGGGGACAGGGGGCGATCTATGGCTACACCTTC. Translating gives CASSRGQGAIYGYTF.